The clone carrying this TCR beta chain was found once. Original processing methods: Estimates of nucleated cell counts were drawn from the amplification of reference gene primers. Sequenced by immunoSEQ multiplex PCR; TCRdb stores in-frame clones only, minus some. V and J calls plus clone size are reproduced from that table; the DNA served to infer D and trimming. This sample has roughly 150,000 clones, with roughly 89% found just once. These data belong to a study of blood T cell repertoires in COVID-19. Across the whole study: COVID-19 samples from acute and convalescent phases originated in the United States, Italy and Spain. The cDNA or gDNA used as material had been derived from T cells, B-cell-depleted T cells, or PBMCs.

Germline V gene sequence: CDR1 SGHDN, CDR2 FVKESK. V lost 0 bases to trimming and J lost 0 bases, with 9 bases between them. This CDR3 is built from 17 residues. Seattle cases were enrolled at active infection and followed longitudinally. This receptor was identified in a woman aged 70-85 years with COVID-19, enrolled during active disease. This sequence joins TRBV14 and TRBJ2-6, with a possible D match to TRBD2 (6 bases). Specimen: peripheral blood. The CDR3 protein is CASSQDFGSSGANVLTF. The DNA for the CDR3 is TGTGCCAGCAGCCAAGATTTCGGGAGCTCTGGGGCCAACGTCCTGACTTTC.